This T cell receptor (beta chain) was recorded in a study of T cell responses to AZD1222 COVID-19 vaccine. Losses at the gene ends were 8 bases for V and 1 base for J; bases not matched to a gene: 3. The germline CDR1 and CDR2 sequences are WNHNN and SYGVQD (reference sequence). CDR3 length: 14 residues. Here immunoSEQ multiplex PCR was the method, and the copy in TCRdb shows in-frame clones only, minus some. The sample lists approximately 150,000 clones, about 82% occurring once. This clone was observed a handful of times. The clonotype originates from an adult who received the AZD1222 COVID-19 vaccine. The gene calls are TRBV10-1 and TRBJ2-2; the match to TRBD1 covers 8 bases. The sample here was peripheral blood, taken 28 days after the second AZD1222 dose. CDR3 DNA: TGCGCCAGCGGGGGGACAGGGAACACCGGGGAGCTGTTTTTT. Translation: CASGGTGNTGELFF.